Presented here are 29 T cell receptor beta chains from one specimen sequenced in a study of shared clonotypes between healthy human individuals. Generated by immunoSEQ multiplex PCR, the TCRdb table keeps only in-frame clones and is missing some. Altogether 1.5 million to 1.9 million clones are present, 95% to 99% being singletons, with the ten largest covering roughly 0.42%. Sequenced material: naive CD4+ T cells sorted from blood. The subset is: CD45RA+ positively selected. Source of these receptors: a man aged 30-40 years in good health.

V gene TRBV29-1 combines with J gene TRBJ1-1, with TRBD1 matching 9 bases. The V gene end was trimmed by 2 bases and the J gene end by 6 bases; junction bases not matched to a gene: 4. The CDR3 sequence is 13 residues long. Germline-derived CDR1 and CDR2 are SQVTM and ANQGSEA. In DNA, the CDR3 is TGCAGCGTTGAAAGGACAGGGGCTCCTGAAGCTTTCTTT. It yields the protein CSVERTGAPEAFF.

Concerning this clone itself: The same CDR3 is also encoded by other DNA sequences in this sample. The V gene is TRBV5-1, the J gene TRBJ1-3; D gene uncertain. V was pared by 4 bases and J by 0 bases, with 8 bases between. The germline gives CDR1 SGHRS, CDR2 YFSETQ. The CDR3 is 14 amino acids. The CDR3 loop reads CASSIQSSGNTIYF. CDR3 DNA: TGCGCCAGCAGCATTCAGAGCTCTGGAAACACCATATATTTT.

V gene TRBV28 combines with J gene TRBJ1-2; D possibly corresponds to TRBD1 (5 bases). Trimming removed 4 bases from V and 2 bases from J, with 26 bases in between. The germline gives CDR1 MDHEN, CDR2 SYDVKM. CDR3 size: 19 residues. CDR3 sequence: CASSSSGGRASPRNYGYTF. The CDR3 nucleotides read TGTGCCAGCAGTTCCTCTGGAGGCAGGGCCTCTCCTCGCAACTATGGCTACACCTTC.

The rearrangement links TRBV19 to TRBJ2-3, with D uncertain. CDR3 length: 14 amino acids. CDR1 and CDR2 (germline): LNHDA, SQIVND (reference sequence). V was shortened by 6 bases and J by 2 bases, with 12 bases between the two germline ends. CDR3 sequence: CASSYADSTDTQYF. The CDR3 region has the DNA TGTGCCAGTAGCTACGCCGACTCCACAGATACGCAGTATTTT. The full variable domain, with the rest looked up from reference TRBV19 and TRBJ2-3, is DGGITQSPKYLFRKEGQNVTLSCEQNLNHDAMYWYRQDPGQGLRLIYYSQIVNDFQKGDIAEGYSVSREKKESFPLTVTSAQKNPTAFYLCASSYADSTDTQYFGPGTRLTVL.

V gene TRBV5-1 combines with J gene TRBJ2-2; 10 nucleotides line up with TRBD1. The CDR3 consists of 16 residues. The J segment lost 5 bases and the V segment lost 7 bases, leaving 11 bases of the junction unmatched. The germline gives CDR1 SGHRS, CDR2 YFSETQ. The CDR3 DNA follows: TGCGCCAGCGGGACAGGGGCGAATGGAGGGACCGGGGAGCTGTTTTTT. Translated: CASGTGANGGTGELFF.

The chain is built from TRBV5-4 and TRBJ2-3; 11 bases are shared with TRBD2. CDR3 length equals 18 residues. V trimming: 2 bases; J trimming: 6 bases; junction bases outside the gene matches: 14. Per germline, CDR1 SGHNT and CDR2 YYREEE (reference sequence). The DNA of the CDR3 is TGTGCCAGCAGCTTCAGTCACCCGACTAGCGGGACCTGGGATACGCAGTATTTT. Translation: CASSFSHPTSGTWDTQYF.

This chain links TRBV5-4 with TRBJ2-7; no definite D call. V shed 4 bases and J shed 6 bases, with 11 bases lying between them. The CDR3 covers 12 residues. Germline loops: CDR1 SGHNT, CDR2 YYREEE (reference sequence). Written as DNA, the CDR3 is TGTGCCAGCAGCCTCCCGTCCCGCGAGCAGTACTTC. Its protein is CASSLPSREQYF. The full variable domain, completed using reference TRBV5-4 and TRBJ2-7, is ETGVTQSPTHLIKTRGQQVTLRCSSQSGHNTVSWYQQALGQGPQFIFQYYREEENGRGNFPPRFSGLQFPNYSSELNVNALELDDSALYLCASSLPSREQYFGPGTRLTVT.

CDR3 nucleotides: TGTGCCAGTATAACCCACAGGGGGAGTAACACTGAAGCTTTCTTT. Protein product: CASITHRGSNTEAFF. This sequence joins TRBV19 and TRBJ1-1; the match to TRBD1 covers 8 bases. Germline-derived CDR1 and CDR2 are LNHDA and SQIVND (reference sequence). V dropped 7 bases and J dropped 2; count of bases not matched to a gene: 9. The CDR3 is 15 amino acids.

The chain uses TRBV9 and TRBJ2-3, with TRBD1 matching over 9 bases. The germline V gene has CDR1 SGDLS and CDR2 YYNGEE. CDR3 length: 16 residues. V was clipped by 0 bases and J by 2 bases; unmatched bases: 4. This CDR3 is CASSVGTGVHTDTQYF. The CDR3 region has the DNA TGTGCCAGCAGCGTAGGGACAGGGGTCCACACAGATACGCAGTATTTT.

J is TRBJ1-4 and V is TRBV18; a possible D gene is TRBD1 (6 bases). Germline V lookup: CDR1 KGHSH, CDR2 LQKENI. Trimming took 0 bases from V and 5 from J, leaving 16 bases between them. The CDR3 is 17 residues long. The CDR3: CASSPPGGRGQNEKLFF. The CDR3 nucleotides are TGTGCCAGCTCACCACCGGGTGGCAGGGGCCAGAATGAAAAACTGTTTTTT.

The J gene is TRBJ2-3, the V gene TRBV5-4; 9 positions match TRBD2. V was clipped by 7 bases and J by 5 bases; unmatched bases: 8. Germline V gene lookup returns CDR1 SGHNT and CDR2 YYREEE (reference sequence). CDR3 size: 14 residues. The CDR3 region is CASRGREGQDTQYF. CDR3 bases: TGTGCCAGCCGGGGGCGGGAGGGCCAAGATACGCAGTATTTT.

V usage is TRBV11-3 and J usage is TRBJ2-1; D uncertain. Germline V CDR1 and CDR2: SGHNT, YENEEA. The CDR3 covers 16 residues. The V end lost 0 bases, the J end lost 0 bases, and 9 bases lay between the germline ends. The CDR3 here is CASSLEARLSYNEQFF. In nucleotides, the CDR3 is TGTGCCAGCAGCTTAGAGGCGAGACTCTCCTACAATGAGCAGTTCTTC.

The CDR3 spells CASRELAGAANTGELFF. The CDR3 bases are TGCGCCAGCAGGGAACTAGCGGGCGCTGCGAACACCGGGGAGCTGTTTTTT. The J gene is TRBJ2-2, the V gene TRBV5-1; 9 nucleotides agree with TRBD2. The trim removed 5 bases at V and 0 bases at J, leaving 8 bases unmatched. The CDR3 length is 17 residues. Per germline, CDR1 SGHRS and CDR2 YFSETQ. The full variable domain, rest sourced from reference TRBV5-1 and TRBJ2-2, is KAGVTQTPRYLIKTRGQQVTLSCSPISGHRSVSWYQQTPGQGLQFLFEYFSETQRNKGNFPGRFSGRQFSNSRSEMNVSTLELGDSALYLCASRELAGAANTGELFFGEGSRLTVL.

This chain links TRBV21-1 with TRBJ2-5; the table gives TRBD2 as D, unverified against the DNA. TRBV21-1 is deemed a pseudogene. The CDR3 is 10 residues long. The CDR3, as DNA: TGTGCCAGCAGCAAAGGAGGTCTCTACTTC. Protein product: CASSKGGLYF.

The chain employs TRBV6-1 and TRBJ1-2; no definite D call. V was clipped by 2 bases and J by 7 bases, with 11 bases between them. CDR1 and CDR2 (germline): MNHNS, SASEGT. CDR3 size: 13 residues. The CDR3 DNA reads TGTGCCAGCAGTGAACACGGGAATTTTGGCTACACCTTC. Its translation is CASSEHGNFGYTF.

The chain is built from TRBV7-2 and TRBJ2-2; D is undetermined. The V end lost 4 bases, the J end lost 7 bases, and 22 bases lay between the germline ends. The CDR3 is 17 residues long. Germline CDR1 and CDR2: SGHTA and FQGNSA. CDR3 in amino acids: CASSSRQRTKRGGELFF. CDR3 DNA: TGTGCCAGCAGCTCTCGTCAACGGACCAAGCGAGGCGGGGAGCTGTTTTTT.

V is TRBV5-1 and J is TRBJ2-7; possibly TRBD2 for D (6 bases). The V end lost 4 bases, the J end lost 2 bases, and 10 bases lay between the germline ends. This CDR3 is built from 13 residues. Germline V gene sequence: CDR1 SGHRS, CDR2 YFSETQ. CDR3 nucleotide sequence: TGCGCCAGCAGCGTGCGGGGTCCCTACGAGCAGTACTTC. It translates to CASSVRGPYEQYF. The whole variable domain, filled in from reference TRBV5-1 and TRBJ2-7, reads KAGVTQTPRYLIKTRGQQVTLSCSPISGHRSVSWYQQTPGQGLQFLFEYFSETQRNKGNFPGRFSGRQFSNSRSEMNVSTLELGDSALYLCASSVRGPYEQYFGPGTRLTVT.

The rearrangement links TRBV5-1 to TRBJ2-2; D might be TRBD1 or TRBD2, each matching 5 bases. V shed 2 bases and J shed 0 bases, with 14 bases lying between them. The CDR3 has 17 amino acids. Germline loops: CDR1 SGHRS, CDR2 YFSETQ. CDR3 amino acids: CASSFGARGANTGELFF. DNA of the CDR3: TGCGCCAGCAGCTTCGGGGCCCGAGGGGCGAACACCGGGGAGCTGTTTTTT.

The rearrangement joins TRBV7-2 to TRBJ2-6; weak D call: TRBD1 (5 bases). CDR1 is SGHTA and CDR2 is FQGNSA in the germline V gene. The CDR3 is 17 residues long. The V and J ends lost 0 bases and 4 bases respectively, with 13 bases between them. CDR3 nucleotides: TGTGCCAGCAGCTTAGCTCCGACAGCCTTAGGGGCCAACGTCCTGACTTTC. Residues: CASSLAPTALGANVLTF.

The rearrangement joins TRBV13 to TRBJ2-2; D is perhaps TRBD1 (5 bases). Germline loops: CDR1 PRHDT, CDR2 FYEKMQ (reference sequence). The CDR3 covers 17 residues. V was pared by 8 bases and J by 3 bases, with 22 bases between. The CDR3 region is CASGDYGRTGYTGELFF. The CDR3 region has the DNA TGTGCCAGCGGGGATTACGGCCGCACAGGCTACACCGGGGAGCTGTTTTTT.

The chain uses TRBV7-8 and TRBJ2-1; D gene uncertain. Trimming took 4 bases from V and 0 from J, leaving 7 bases between them. Looked up from germline, CDR1 is SGHVS and CDR2 is FQNEAQ. CDR3 length: 14 residues. In DNA form, the CDR3 reads TGTGCCAGCAGCTATGGGTTCTCCTACAATGAGCAGTTCTTC. Protein product: CASSYGFSYNEQFF.

The genes are TRBV5-1 and TRBJ2-7, with 8 nucleotides matching TRBD1. With 0 bases clipped from V and 4 bases from J, the junction kept 6 bases outside the gene matches. The CDR3 loop spans 15 amino acids. CDR1 is SGHRS, CDR2 YFSETQ, per germline. CDR3 sequence reads: CASSLAGTGNYEQYF. DNA for the CDR3: TGCGCCAGCAGCTTGGCCGGGACAGGTAATTACGAGCAGTACTTC.

This sequence joins TRBV30 and TRBJ2-3; 10 bases agree with TRBD2. The germline gives CDR1 GTSNPN, CDR2 SVGIG (reference sequence). V lost 2 bases to trimming and J lost 0 bases; unmatched junction nucleotides: 5. The length of the CDR3 is 16 residues. CDR3 region: CAWSKLAGRSTDTQYF. The DNA for the CDR3 is TGTGCCTGGAGTAAACTAGCGGGACGTAGCACAGATACGCAGTATTTT.

The chain links TRBV2 to TRBJ2-7; weak D call: TRBD1 (7 bases). The germline CDR1 and CDR2 sequences are SNHLY and FYNNEI. The CDR3 contains 13 residues. The CDR3 bases are TGTGCAGGGGGGCGGGACAGAGCCCTCTCTAAGTACTTC. It encodes CAGGRDRALSKYF.

J is TRBJ2-4 and V is TRBV5-4; no clear D gene. V dropped 0 bases and J dropped 0 bases, with 19 bases sitting between them. Germline V CDR1 and CDR2: SGHNT, YYREEE (reference sequence). This CDR3 comprises 19 residues. The CDR3 DNA follows: TGTGCCAGCAGCTTGGAACCGGCGCCCGGAAATCTAGCCAAAAACATTCAGTACTTC. This codes for CASSLEPAPGNLAKNIQYF.

This clone was found once. This chain links TRBV19 with TRBJ2-7, with D unclear. The CDR3 extends over 14 amino acids. CDR1 is LNHDA and CDR2 is SQIVND in the germline V gene (reference sequence). Trimming left V 0 bases short and J 6 bases short, with 12 bases between. DNA of the CDR3: TGTGCCAGTAGTATAGATAGCCCGGGCGGCGAGCAGTACTTC. Translated: CASSIDSPGGEQYF.

In this sample, this clone turned up once. The rearrangement links TRBV9 to TRBJ2-2; D is tentatively TRBD1 or TRBD2 (5 bases each). The CDR3 contains 15 residues. Trimming took off 3 bases at V and 3 bases at J, with 12 bases between the two ends. Germline V gene sequence: CDR1 SGDLS, CDR2 YYNGEE. The CDR3 sequence is CASSAGLGDTGELFF. The DNA for the CDR3 is TGTGCCAGCAGCGCAGGGCTCGGGGACACCGGGGAGCTGTTTTTT. The full variable domain, with the rest looked up from reference TRBV9 and TRBJ2-2, is DSGVTQTPKHLITATGQRVTLRCSPRSGDLSVYWYQQSLDQGLQFLIQYYNGEERAKGNILERFSAQQFPDLHSELNLSSLELGDSALYFCASSAGLGDTGELFFGEGSRLTVL.

The chain combines TRBV6-1 with TRBJ2-5; 11 nucleotides line up with TRBD2. This CDR3 comprises 15 residues. Germline assignment: CDR1 MNHNS and CDR2 SASEGT. The V and J ends lost 6 bases and 1 base, in that order; junction bases with no gene match: 4. CDR3: CASSQGLAVQETQYF. The CDR3 DNA is TGTGCCAGCAGCCAGGGACTAGCGGTCCAAGAGACCCAGTACTTC.

The table lists this clone with a count of one. V usage is TRBV7-3 and J usage is TRBJ2-6; D possibly corresponds to TRBD1 (5 bases). V lost 2 bases, J lost 1 base, and 24 bases lay in between. Per the germline V gene, CDR1 is SGHTA and CDR2 is FQGTGA. The CDR3 loop spans 21 amino acids. The CDR3: CASSLYGPGQFLGSGANVLTF. The CDR3 nucleotides read TGTGCCAGCAGCTTATATGGCCCCGGACAATTCCTTGGGTCTGGGGCCAACGTCCTGACTTTC. The full variable domain, its missing parts supplied by reference TRBV7-3 and TRBJ2-6, is GAGVSQTPSNKVTEKGKYVELRCDPISGHTALYWYRQSLGQGPEFLIYFQGTGAADDSGLPNDRFFAVRPEGSVSTLKIQRTERGDSAVYLCASSLYGPGQFLGSGANVLTFGAGSRLTVL.